The T cell receptor beta chain under discussion was sequenced for a study of blood T cell repertoires in COVID-19. The assay was immunoSEQ multiplex PCR, and TCRdb's table has in-frame clones only and misses some. The sample lists about 170,000 clones, around four fifths seen once, with under 3.5% in the top ten. Recruited during active infection, patients (from Seattle) were subsequently followed longitudinally. Germline loops: CDR1 LNHNV, CDR2 YYDKDF (reference sequence). The CDR3 has 13 amino acids. V lost 0 bases and J lost 5, with 8 bases in between. Input material: peripheral blood. The chain joins TRBV15 to TRBJ2-7; no firm D call. The origin of this receptor is an elderly woman with COVID-19, enrolled during active disease. This CDR3 is CATSRDPADEQYF. The CDR3 coding sequence is TGTGCCACCAGCAGAGATCCGGCGGACGAGCAGTACTTC.